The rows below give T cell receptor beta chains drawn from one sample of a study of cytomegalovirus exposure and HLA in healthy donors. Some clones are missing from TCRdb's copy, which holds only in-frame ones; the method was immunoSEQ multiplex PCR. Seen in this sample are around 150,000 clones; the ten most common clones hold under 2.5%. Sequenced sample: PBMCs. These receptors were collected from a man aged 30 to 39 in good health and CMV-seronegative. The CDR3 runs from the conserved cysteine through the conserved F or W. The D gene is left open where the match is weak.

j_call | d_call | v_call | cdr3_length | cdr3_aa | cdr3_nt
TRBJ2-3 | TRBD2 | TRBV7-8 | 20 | CASSLTGLAGGVTSTDTQYF | TGTGCCAGCAGCTTAACCGGACTAGCGGGAGGTGTAACTAGCACAGATACGCAGTATTTT
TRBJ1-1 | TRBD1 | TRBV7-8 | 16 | CASSLGGQISNTEAFF | TGTGCCAGCAGCTTAGGGGGACAGATATCGAACACTGAAGCTTTCTTT
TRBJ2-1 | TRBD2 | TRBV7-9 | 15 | CASRKGLAEYNEQFF | TGTGCCAGCCGGAAAGGACTAGCGGAGTACAATGAGCAGTTCTTC
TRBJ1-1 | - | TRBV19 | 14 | CASSILGLGTEAFF | TGTGCCAGTAGTATATTGGGGCTCGGCACTGAAGCTTTCTTT
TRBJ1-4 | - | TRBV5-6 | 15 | CASSLGRGRVEKLFF | TGTGCCAGCAGCTTGGGCAGGGGCAGAGTGGAAAAACTGTTTTTT
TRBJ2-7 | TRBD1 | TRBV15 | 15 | CATSRNRPDRGEQYF | TGTGCCACCAGCAGAAATAGACCAGACAGGGGCGAGCAGTACTTC
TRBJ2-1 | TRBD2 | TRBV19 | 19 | CASSPNVFRTSGSYNEQFF | TGTGCCAGTAGTCCCAACGTCTTTCGGACTAGCGGTTCCTACAATGAGCAGTTCTTC
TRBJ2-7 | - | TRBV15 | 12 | CATSRDFYEQYF | TGTGCCACCAGCAGAGACTTCTACGAGCAGTACTTC
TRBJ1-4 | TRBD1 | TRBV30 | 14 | CASNRGQEGEKLFF | TGTGCCTCTAATAGGGGACAGGAGGGTGAAAAACTGTTTTTT
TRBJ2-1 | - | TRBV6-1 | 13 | CASSRDTYNEQFF | TGTGCCAGCAGTCGGGACACTTACAATGAGCAGTTCTTC
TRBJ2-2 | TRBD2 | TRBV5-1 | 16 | CASSSPGLANTGELFF | TGCGCCAGCAGCTCACCGGGACTAGCAAACACCGGGGAGCTGTTTTTT
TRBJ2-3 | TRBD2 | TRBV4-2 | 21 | CASSQEGTETSGRADTDTQYF | TGTGCCAGCAGCCAGGAAGGGACCGAGACTAGCGGGAGGGCCGACACAGATACGCAGTATTTT
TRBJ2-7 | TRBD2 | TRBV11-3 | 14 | CASSVRREAYEQYF | TGTGCCAGCAGCGTGCGACGGGAGGCGTACGAGCAGTACTTC
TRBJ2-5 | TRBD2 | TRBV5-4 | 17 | CASSDGTSGRVGETQYF | TGTGCCAGCAGCGATGGGACTAGCGGGAGAGTAGGAGAGACCCAGTACTTC
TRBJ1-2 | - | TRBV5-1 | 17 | CASSLDGTPISNYGYTF | TGCGCCAGCAGCTTGGACGGGACTCCTATCTCGAACTATGGCTACACCTTC
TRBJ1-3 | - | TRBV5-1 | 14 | CASSLGGDGNTIYF | TGCGCCAGCAGCTTGGGGGGCGATGGAAACACCATATATTTT
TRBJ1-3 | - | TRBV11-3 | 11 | CASTKGEGSIF | TGTGCCAGCACCAAAGGAGAGGGCTCTATATTT
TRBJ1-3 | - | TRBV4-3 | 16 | CASSQVATPGGNTIYF | TGCGCCAGCAGCCAAGTGGCTACCCCGGGTGGAAACACCATATATTTT
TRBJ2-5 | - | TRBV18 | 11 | CASSSQETQYF | TGTGCCAGCTCCTCCCAAGAGACCCAGTACTTC
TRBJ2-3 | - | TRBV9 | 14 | CASSDNPSTDTQYF | TGTGCCAGCAGCGATAATCCTAGCACAGATACGCAGTATTTT
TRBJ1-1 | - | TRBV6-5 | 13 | CASSYSGGTEAFF | TGTGCCAGCAGTTACTCGGGGGGCACTGAAGCTTTCTTT
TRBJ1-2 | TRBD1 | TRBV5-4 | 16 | CASSASGTGYSYGYTF | TGTGCCAGCAGCGCATCCGGGACAGGGTATAGCTATGGCTACACCTTC
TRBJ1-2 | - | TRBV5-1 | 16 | CASSRSPTDWDYGYTF | TGCGCCAGCAGCCGTAGCCCGACAGATTGGGACTATGGCTACACCTTC
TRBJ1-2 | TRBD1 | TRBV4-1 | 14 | CASSPWDRNYGYTF | TGCGCCAGCAGCCCTTGGGACAGAAACTATGGCTACACCTTC
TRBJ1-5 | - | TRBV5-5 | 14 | CASSLGEINQPQHF | TGTGCCAGCAGCTTGGGAGAGATCAATCAGCCCCAGCATTTT
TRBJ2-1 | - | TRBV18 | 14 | CASSPRSGDNEQFF | TGTGCCAGCTCACCACGATCGGGGGACAATGAGCAGTTCTTC
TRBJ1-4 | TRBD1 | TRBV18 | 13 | CASSWDRGEKLFF | TGTGCCAGCTCGTGGGACAGGGGAGAAAAACTGTTTTTT
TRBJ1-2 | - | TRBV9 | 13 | CASRNTGSYGYTF | TGTGCCAGCAGGAACACAGGGAGTTATGGCTACACCTTC
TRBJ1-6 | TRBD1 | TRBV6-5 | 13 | CASSIDRGRILHF | TGTGCCAGCAGCATAGACAGGGGACGAATCCTCCACTTT
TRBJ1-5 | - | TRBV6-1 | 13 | CASSERFNQPQHF | TGTGCCAGCAGTGAGCGATTCAATCAGCCCCAGCATTTT
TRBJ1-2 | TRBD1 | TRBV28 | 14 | CASSATGGYYGYTF | TGTGCCAGCAGCGCGACAGGGGGTTATTATGGCTACACCTTC
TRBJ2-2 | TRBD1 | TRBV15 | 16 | CATGRGGQGGTGELFF | TGTGCCACCGGCAGAGGGGGACAGGGGGGAACCGGGGAGCTGTTTTTT
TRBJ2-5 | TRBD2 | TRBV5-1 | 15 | CASSRGTSGTETQYF | TGCGCCAGCAGCCGGGGGACTAGCGGGACCGAGACCCAGTACTTC
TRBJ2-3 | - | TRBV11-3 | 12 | CASSPPEAPGYF | TGTGCCAGCAGCCCACCTGAAGCCCCTGGGTATTTT
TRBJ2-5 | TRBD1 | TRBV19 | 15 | CASSTLQGRQETQYF | TGTGCCAGTAGTACGTTACAGGGGCGCCAGGAGACCCAGTACTTC
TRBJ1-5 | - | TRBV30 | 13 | CAWSVQGYQPQHF | TGTGCCTGGAGTGTACAGGGCTATCAGCCCCAGCATTTT
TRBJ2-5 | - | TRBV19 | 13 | CASGGLLQETQYF | TGTGCCAGTGGGGGACTCCTCCAAGAGACCCAGTACTTC
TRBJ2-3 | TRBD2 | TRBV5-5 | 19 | CASSLVVAGLAASTDTQYF | TGTGCCAGCAGCTTGGTAGTAGCGGGACTTGCGGCTAGCACAGATACGCAGTATTTT
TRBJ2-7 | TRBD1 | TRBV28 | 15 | CASSSRGQGRNEQYF | TGTGCCAGCAGTTCGAGGGGACAGGGGAGGAACGAGCAGTACTTC
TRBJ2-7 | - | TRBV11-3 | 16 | CASSLGPYQGSNEQYF | TGTGCCAGCAGCTTAGGCCCTTACCAGGGCAGCAACGAGCAGTACTTC
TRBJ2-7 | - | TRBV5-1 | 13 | CASSITGLREQYF | TGCGCCAGCAGCATAACAGGGTTACGCGAGCAGTACTTC
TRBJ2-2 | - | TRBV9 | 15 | CASSVVGQPAGELFF | TGTGCCAGCAGCGTCGTCGGACAGCCCGCCGGGGAGCTGTTTTTT
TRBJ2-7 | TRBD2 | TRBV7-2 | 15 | CASSLAGTSAYEQYF | TGTGCCAGCAGCTTAGCGGGGACTAGTGCGTACGAGCAGTACTTC
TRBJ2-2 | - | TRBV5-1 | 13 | CASSSSDTGELFF | TGCGCCAGCAGCTCGTCCGACACCGGGGAGCTGTTTTTT
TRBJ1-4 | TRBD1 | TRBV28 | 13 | CASRIHRGEKLFF | TGTGCCAGCAGGATCCACAGGGGAGAAAAACTGTTTTTT
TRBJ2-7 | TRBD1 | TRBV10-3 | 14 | CAISGRDRGYEQYF | TGTGCCATCAGTGGAAGGGACAGGGGATACGAGCAGTACTTC
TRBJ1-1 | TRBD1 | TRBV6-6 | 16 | CASTQRAGTVNTEAFF | TGTGCCAGCACACAACGAGCCGGGACAGTGAACACTGAAGCTTTCTTT
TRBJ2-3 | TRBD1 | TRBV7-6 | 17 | CASSLTGQGSFTDTQYF | TGTGCCAGCAGCTTAACTGGACAGGGGTCCTTCACAGATACGCAGTATTTT
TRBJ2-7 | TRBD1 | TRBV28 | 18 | CASSLAGTGSVLRREQYF | TGTGCCAGCAGTTTGGCTGGGACAGGGTCGGTCCTAAGACGGGAGCAGTACTTC
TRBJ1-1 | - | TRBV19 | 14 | CASSIGPGGTEAFF | TGTGCCAGTAGTATAGGCCCGGGTGGGACTGAAGCTTTCTTT
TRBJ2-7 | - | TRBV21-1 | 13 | CASSKEGLYEQYF | TGTGCCAGCAGCAAAGAGGGACTCTACGAGCAGTACTTC
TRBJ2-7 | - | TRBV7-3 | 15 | CASSLTQGHNYEQYF | TGTGCCAGCAGCTTAACGCAGGGGCACAACTACGAGCAGTACTTC
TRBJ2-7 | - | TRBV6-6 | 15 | CASSYIREGTGEQYF | TGTGCCAGCAGTTACATCAGGGAAGGAACGGGCGAGCAGTACTTC
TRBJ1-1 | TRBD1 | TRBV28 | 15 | CASSFPQGANTEAFF | TGTGCCAGCAGTTTCCCACAGGGGGCGAACACTGAAGCTTTCTTT
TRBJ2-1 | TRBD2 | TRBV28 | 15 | CASSFLAGNYNEQFF | TGTGCCAGCAGTTTTCTAGCGGGAAACTACAATGAGCAGTTCTTC
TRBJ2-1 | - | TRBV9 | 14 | CASSVASGYNEQFF | TGTGCCAGCAGCGTAGCTTCCGGTTACAATGAGCAGTTCTTC
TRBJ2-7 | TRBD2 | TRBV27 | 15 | CASSQFSTGGKEQYF | TGTGCCAGCAGTCAGTTCTCGACGGGAGGGAAGGAGCAGTACTTC
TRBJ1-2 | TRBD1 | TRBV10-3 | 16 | CAISDGQALINYGYTF | TGTGCCATCAGTGACGGACAGGCACTAATTAACTATGGCTACACCTTC
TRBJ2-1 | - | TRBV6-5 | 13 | CASSYDSPNEQFF | TGTGCCAGCAGCTATGACAGTCCCAATGAGCAGTTCTTC
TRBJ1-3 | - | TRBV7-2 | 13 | CASTNGGGNTIYF | TGTGCCAGCACCAACGGGGGGGGAAACACCATATATTTT